This T cell receptor beta chain stems from a study of a mutant IDH1 vaccine in newly diagnosed glioma. Study-wide background: A roughly 62% male, roughly 40% female split and a mean age of about 40 years characterized treated patients. Week 35 brought visit V12, which was followed by visit V13 at week 47.

Study-wide points: Changes in top peripheral clonotypes did not appear linked to pseudoprogression.

CDR1 KGHSY and CDR2 FQNENV come from the germline V gene. The germline V and J ends were trimmed by 5 bases and 2 bases, with 15 bases remaining between them. CDR3 length equals 15 residues. On this clone itself: Its antigen is not identified.

TCRdb's table, derived via immunoSEQ multiplex PCR, lists solely in-frame clones and lacks some. The sample lists 45,000 to 55,000 clones; 76% were seen once. Indicated time point: week 35, safety follow-up. Every vaccine dose comprised 300 ug of mutant IDH1 20-mer peptide plus topical imiquimod. The chain has TRBV16 and TRBJ1-2; maybe TRBD1 (6 bases). Material: PBMCs, obtained from a glioma patient whose treatment included an IDH1 peptide vaccine. This clonotype was obtained from a man between 35 and 55 years old with glioma. CDR3 sequence: CASSAIGGGNYGYTF. Here the CDR3 DNA reads TGTGCCAGCAGCGCCATTGGAGGGGGAAACTATGGCTACACCTTC.